This T cell receptor beta chain was identified in a study of blood T cell repertoires in COVID-19. At the level of the study: Italy, Spain and the United States were the sources of the convalescent and acute COVID-19 samples.

The CDR3 consists of 15 residues. The V gene end was trimmed by 6 bases and the J gene end by 3 bases; junction bases not matched to a gene: 6. Looked up from germline, CDR1 is SNHLY and CDR2 is FYNNEI. TCRdb's table, derived via immunoSEQ multiplex PCR, lists solely in-frame clones and lacks some. Here the sample spans a few hundred thousand clones, roughly 85% being singletons. The sequencing input was peripheral blood. The rearrangement uses TRBV2 and TRBJ2-2; 8 bases agree with TRBD2. The source of this sequence is a human donor in a cohort sampled during active COVID-19. This CDR3 reads CASRGSGGYTGELFF. In DNA form, the CDR3 reads TGTGCCAGCAGAGGAAGCGGGGGATACACCGGGGAGCTGTTTTTT.